Each of the 20 T cell receptor beta chains below was sequenced from the same sample in a study of blood T cells in healthy people across ages. Combining a sample-barcoded 5' primer with a J-beta primer mix, a second PCR ran for 7 to 11 cycles. MiXCR was run by TCRdb on the 5' RACE reads, yielding one entry per CDR3 protein. The top ten clones hold about 12% of a sample with approximately 1,000,000 distinct CDR3 sequences, 35% to 40% of them seen once. Sequencing used blood. Every receptor here comes from a young man in good health.

As to this clonotype: An end of the junction differs from the germline gene, which may be a read error. The rearrangement joins TRBV5-4 to TRBJ1-4; possibly TRBD1 for D (6 bases). The CDR3 sequence is 16 residues long. Germline V gives CDR1 SGHNT, CDR2 YYREEE (reference sequence). DNA for the CDR3: TGTACCAGCAGCCCCGATCCGGACAGATATAATGAAAAACTGTTTTTT. Encoded protein: CTSSPDPDRYNEKLFF.

In its sample, this clonotype was seen a few times. The rearrangement links TRBV20-1 to TRBJ2-5; D is unclear. This CDR3 contains 13 residues. Germline V gene sequence: CDR1 DFQATT, CDR2 SNEGSKA (reference sequence). Trimming cost V 5 bases and J 1 base, with 11 bases left between them. Here the CDR3 reads CSARVVVQETQYF. CDR3 nucleotides: TGCAGTGCTCGGGTTGTAGTCCAAGAGACCCAGTACTTC.

This clonotype has only a few counts. The chain combines TRBV20-1 with TRBJ2-2; the D is unclear. The V end was cut by 1 base, the J end by 3 bases, with 12 bases between. There are 15 residues in the CDR3. The germline gives CDR1 DFQATT, CDR2 SNEGSKA (reference sequence). The CDR3 spells CSARALKTDTGELFF. As DNA, the CDR3 is TGCAGTGCTAGAGCCCTTAAGACGGACACCGGGGAGCTGTTTTTT.

The sample holds a few counts of this clonotype. This chain connects TRBV14 to TRBJ1-1; D gene uncertain. Trimming took off 0 bases at V and 0 bases at J, with 5 bases between the two ends. This CDR3 has 14 residues. Germline values: CDR1 SGHDN, CDR2 FVKESK. The DNA for the CDR3 is TGTGCCAGCAGCCAAGAACTGGTGAACACTGAAGCTTTCTTT. Translating it yields CASSQELVNTEAFF.

Details on this clonotype: At one boundary the junction diverges from the germline segment, which might be a read error. The chain links TRBV20-1 to TRBJ2-7, with D unresolved. From germline, CDR1 is DFQATT and CDR2 SNEGSKA (reference sequence). There are 14 residues in the CDR3. The CDR3 region is CSARDAPELNERYF. The CDR3 nucleotides are TGCAGTGCTAGAGATGCCCCCGAGTTAAACGAGCGGTACTTC.

V gene TRBV20-1 combines with J gene TRBJ1-5; 8 positions match TRBD1. This CDR3 has 14 residues. From germline, CDR1 is DFQATT and CDR2 SNEGSKA (reference sequence). V was clipped by 7 bases and J by 0 bases; unmatched bases: 5. CDR3 sequence (DNA): TGCAGTGTACGACAGGGGAGTAGCAATCAGCCCCAGCATTTT. This codes for CSVRQGSSNQPQHF.

The chain combines TRBV4-2 with TRBJ1-1, with D possibly TRBD1 on 5 matching bases. The CDR3 has 16 residues. The germline V gene encodes CDR1 LGHNA and CDR2 YNFKEQ. Between the trimmed V and J ends, which lost 0 bases and 5 bases, there was a span of 16 bases. CDR3: CASSQDRGPGYTEAFF. The CDR3 DNA sequence: TGTGCCAGCAGCCAAGATCGGGGCCCGGGGTATACTGAAGCTTTCTTT.

For this clonotype: A junction end diverges from the germline sequence, so it may reflect a read error. The genes are TRBV7-2 and TRBJ1-5; D gene ambiguous. The germline gives CDR1 SGHTA, CDR2 FQGNSA. This CDR3 spans 14 amino acids. This CDR3 is CASCFTNSNQLQHF. The CDR3 DNA sequence: TGTGCCAGCTGCTTCACCAATAGCAATCAGCTCCAGCATTTT. Variable domain in full (rest from reference TRBV7-2 and TRBJ1-5): GAGVSQSPSNKVTEKGKDVELRCDPISGHTALYWYRQSLGQGLEFLIYFQGNSAPDKSGLPSDRFSAERTGGSVSTLTIQRTQQEDSAVYLCASCFTNSNQLQHFGDGTRLSIL.

The chain joins TRBV4-2 to TRBJ1-2; D remains ambiguous. Trimming took 0 bases from V and 4 from J, leaving 12 bases between them. The CDR3 extends over 15 amino acids. Germline V lookup: CDR1 LGHNA, CDR2 YNFKEQ. The CDR3 DNA reads TGTGCCAGCAGCCAAGATCGGCAGAATTTCTATGGCTACACCTTC. It codes for CASSQDRQNFYGYTF.

The chain has TRBV29-1 and TRBJ2-7, with D possibly matching TRBD2 (5 bases). The CDR3 contains 14 residues. The V and J ends lost 1 base and 5 bases respectively, with 15 bases between them. Germline CDR1 reads SQVTM; CDR2 reads ANQGSEA. The DNA for the CDR3 is TGCAGCGTTGAAGGCCGATCAGAGGGCAACGAGCAGTACTTC. This translates into CSVEGRSEGNEQYF.

The rearrangement joins TRBV12-3 or TRBV12-4 to TRBJ1-2, with D hard to call. Trimming pared 6 bases from V and 7 bases from J, leaving 12 bases between. The length of the CDR3 is 12 residues. The CDR3 sequence is CASSPQTSGYTF. The CDR3 bases are TGTGCCAGCAGCCCTCAGACGTCTGGCTACACCTTC.

This rearrangement joins TRBV20-1 to TRBJ1-4; 7 nucleotides match TRBD1. The ends lost 1 base at V and 7 bases at J; junction bases unmatched: 6. The CDR3 loop spans 14 amino acids. Looked up from germline, CDR1 is DFQATT and CDR2 is SNEGSKA (reference sequence). The CDR3 coding sequence is TGCAGTGCTAGAGTTTTAGGGGGCGGTGAAAAACTGTTTTTT. Residues: CSARVLGGGEKLFF.

This chain links TRBV7-9 with TRBJ2-1; TRBD2 is a possible D gene (5 bases). The CDR3 runs 13 residues. With 5 bases removed from V and 8 bases from J, the gap between germline ends came to 13 bases. The germline V gene has CDR1 SEHNR and CDR2 FQNEAQ (reference sequence). As DNA, the CDR3 is TGTGCCAGCAGCCTCGACGGGATGGATGAGCAGTTCTTC. It specifies CASSLDGMDEQFF.

This chain joins TRBV6-2 or TRBV6-3 and TRBJ1-5; D uncertain. Trimming pared 2 bases from V and 1 base from J, leaving 9 bases between. The CDR3 runs 15 residues. CDR1 is MNHEY and CDR2 is SVGEGT in the germline V gene. The CDR3 is CASSYGQQSNQPQHF. The DNA of the CDR3 is TGTGCCAGCAGTTACGGGCAGCAGAGCAATCAGCCCCAGCATTTT.

This clonotype showed up just a few times. The chain combines TRBV20-1 with TRBJ1-2; the D gene is possibly TRBD1 (5 bases). The length of the CDR3 is 13 residues. V was pared by 2 bases and J by 2 bases, with 9 bases between. Germline V gives CDR1 DFQATT, CDR2 SNEGSKA (reference sequence). The CDR3: CSARSKGNYGYTF. CDR3 in DNA: TGCAGTGCTAGATCGAAGGGGAACTATGGCTACACCTTC.

The V call is TRBV10-3, the J call TRBJ1-3, with 7 bases lining up with TRBD1. CDR1 ENHRY and CDR2 SYGVKD come from the germline V gene. V lost 2 bases, J lost 2 bases, and 3 bases stayed unmatched. The CDR3 sequence is 15 residues long. The CDR3 nucleotides read TGTGCCATCAGTGAGGGACAGGACGCTGGAAACACCATATATTTT. Protein product: CAISEGQDAGNTIYF.

This clonotype was detected only a few times. The rearrangement links TRBV29-1 to TRBJ2-5; 7 bases line up with TRBD2. V lost 6 bases, J lost 11 bases, and 30 bases stayed unmatched. CDR1 is SQVTM, CDR2 ANQGSEA, per germline. This CDR3 has 18 amino acids. The DNA for the CDR3 is TGCAGCGTCCCAATAAGGAAACCTAGCGGTGGTGCCTACAATGAGCAGTACTTC. Its translation: CSVPIRKPSGGAYNEQYF.

The chain links TRBV20-1 to TRBJ2-7, with D possibly called TRBD1 or TRBD2 (5 bases each). From germline, CDR1 is DFQATT and CDR2 SNEGSKA (reference sequence). The CDR3 is 13 residues long. Between the trimmed V and J ends, which lost 4 bases and 3 bases, there was a span of 13 bases. The CDR3 DNA reads as TGCAGTGCTAATCCGGGACCTCACTACGAGCAGTACTTC. This sequence encodes CSANPGPHYEQYF.

On this clonotype itself: One end of the junction does not line up with germline, which may come from a read error. The gene calls are TRBV18 and TRBJ1-5; the D gene is possibly TRBD1 (6 bases). CDR1 is KGHSH, CDR2 LQKENI, per germline. The CDR3 totals 14 residues. The CDR3 nucleotides are TGTGCCAGCCCACCGGGACAAGACTATCAGCCCCAGCATTTT. Encoded protein: CASPPGQDYQPQHF.

The rearrangement uses TRBV29-1 and TRBJ2-2, with D unresolved. Germline loops: CDR1 SQVTM, CDR2 ANQGSEA. The V end lost 6 bases, the J end lost 6 bases, and 11 bases lay between the germline ends. The CDR3 sequence is 12 residues long. This CDR3 reads CSVRNRAGELFF. Written as DNA, the CDR3 is TGCAGCGTACGAAACCGGGCCGGGGAGCTGTTTTTT.